These 8 T cell receptor beta chains share one sample of origin, sequenced in a study of cytomegalovirus exposure and HLA in healthy donors. Profiled with immunoSEQ multiplex PCR; TCRdb holds only in-frame clones, not every one. The repertoire has about 180,000 clones, about 86% of them found once; the top ten carry roughly 1.5%. The sequencing sample was made of PBMCs. These receptor sequences come from a woman aged 25 to 39 in good health and CMV-seronegative.

J is TRBJ2-1 and V is TRBV13; D is unclear. Germline V gives CDR1 PRHDT, CDR2 FYEKMQ (reference sequence). V was shortened by 5 bases and J by 0 bases, with 8 bases between the two germline ends. The CDR3 extends over 14 amino acids. This chain's CDR3 is CASSTESSYNEQFF. Here the CDR3 DNA reads TGTGCCAGCAGCACAGAAAGCTCCTACAATGAGCAGTTCTTC.

The gene calls are TRBV27 and TRBJ1-6; TRBD1 is a possible D gene (5 bases). The CDR3 is made up of 14 amino acids. Germline V gene sequence: CDR1 MNHEY, CDR2 SMNVEV (reference sequence). V lost 8 bases and J 7 bases, leaving 15 bases between the germline ends. This chain's CDR3 is CASAVDSGNSPLHF. The CDR3 DNA reads TGTGCCAGCGCGGTCGACAGTGGAAATTCACCCCTCCACTTT.

V usage is TRBV6-1 and J usage is TRBJ2-7; D call uncertain. V was pared by 1 base and J by 4 bases, with 8 bases between. The germline V gene has CDR1 MNHNS and CDR2 SASEGT. The CDR3 is made up of 13 amino acids. CDR3 in amino acids: CASSEDREYEQYF. CDR3 DNA sequence: TGTGCCAGCAGTGAAGACAGAGAGTACGAGCAGTACTTC.

This clone was seen a single time. The genes are TRBV18 and TRBJ2-1, with TRBD2 matching over 13 bases. This CDR3 comprises 18 residues. Unmatched junction bases numbered 3, after V lost 1 base and J lost 0 bases. From germline, CDR1 is KGHSH and CDR2 LQKENI. The CDR3 loop reads CASSPLGTSGVSYNEQFF. In nucleotides, the CDR3 is TGTGCCAGCTCACCACTGGGGACTAGCGGGGTCTCCTACAATGAGCAGTTCTTC.

The chain employs TRBV7-8 and TRBJ2-1, with 15 bases that match TRBD2. Germline trimming cut 1 base from V and 2 bases from J; bases unmatched to any gene: 3. This CDR3 is built from 18 residues. Germline CDR1 is SGHVS and CDR2 is FQNEAQ. The CDR3 here is CASSLGGLAGGPYNEQFF. In nucleotides, the CDR3 is TGTGCCAGCAGCTTAGGCGGACTAGCGGGGGGGCCCTACAATGAGCAGTTCTTC.

In its sample, this clone was seen a few times. The rearrangement uses TRBV6-5 and TRBJ2-7; 7 nucleotides align to TRBD1. The CDR3 sequence is 13 residues long. CDR1 MNHEY and CDR2 SVGAGI come from the germline V gene. The V gene end was trimmed by 6 bases and the J gene end by 2 bases; junction bases not matched to a gene: 4. Here the CDR3 DNA reads TGTGCCAGCAGACAGACAGGGCCCTACGAGCAGTACTTC. This codes for CASRQTGPYEQYF.

The rearrangement joins TRBV20-1 to TRBJ1-2; D not resolved. The CDR3 sequence is 11 residues long. V was trimmed by 4 bases and J by 2 bases, leaving 5 bases between them. The germline gives CDR1 DFQATT, CDR2 SNEGSKA (reference sequence). As DNA, the CDR3 is TGCAGTGCTATACAAAACTATGGCTACACCTTC. Translation: CSAIQNYGYTF.

The CDR3 here is CAISQPGQGNYGYTF. CDR3 bases: TGTGCCATCAGTCAACCGGGACAGGGGAACTATGGCTACACCTTC. The chain employs TRBV10-3 and TRBJ1-2; 10 nucleotides match TRBD1. J was trimmed by 2 bases and V by 5 bases; bases with no gene match: 5. Germline values: CDR1 ENHRY, CDR2 SYGVKD. The CDR3 covers 15 residues.